One sample yielded the 29 T cell receptor beta chains listed below, sequenced in a study of CD8 T cells in ankylosing spondylitis. Whole-study results and caveats: What seemed typical of ankylosing spondylitis blood was a TCR beta motif built from several highly homologous variants.

Their antigens are not known. In TCRdb, the 5' RACE reads were re-called with MiXCR into one record per CDR3 protein. The sample has over 700,000 distinct CDR3 sequences, 19% seen once; the top ten hold 19%. Sequencing input: blood, either unsorted or a sorted T cell fraction (not recorded which). All receptors come from a male donor with ankylosing spondylitis.

The chain has TRBV6-1 and TRBJ1-3, with a tentative D call TRBD1 (6 bases). The germline gives CDR1 MNHNS, CDR2 SASEGT. The CDR3 extends over 16 amino acids. Trimming cost V 1 base and J 2 bases, with 12 bases left between them. CDR3 nucleotides: TGTGCCAGCAGTGAAGTTGGGGGGCGAGCTGGAAACACCATATATTTT. It specifies CASSEVGGRAGNTIYF.

The table lists this clonotype with a few counts. The chain uses TRBV20-1 and TRBJ2-7, with 7 bases fitting TRBD1. The germline V gene has CDR1 DFQATT and CDR2 SNEGSKA (reference sequence). The V gene end was trimmed by 5 bases and the J gene end by 1 base; junction bases not matched to a gene: 5. This CDR3 region has 13 residues. Here the CDR3 reads CSAARDRSYEQYF. CDR3 sequence (DNA): TGCAGTGCTGCGAGGGACAGATCCTACGAGCAGTACTTC.

This chain joins TRBV27 and TRBJ1-1; tentative D call: TRBD1 (5 bases). CDR1 is MNHEY and CDR2 is SMNVEV in the germline V gene (reference sequence). With 7 bases removed from V and 4 bases from J, the gap between germline ends came to 13 bases. The CDR3 spans 13 residues. The CDR3 loop is CASTRGGGTEAFF. As DNA, the CDR3 is TGTGCCAGCACCCGGGGGGGGGGCACTGAAGCTTTCTTT.

This clonotype was detected a few times. V gene TRBV20-1 combines with J gene TRBJ1-5; no reliable D call. Trimming took 5 bases from V and 3 from J, leaving 11 bases between them. Germline V gene lookup returns CDR1 DFQATT and CDR2 SNEGSKA (reference sequence). The CDR3 covers 13 residues. The CDR3: CSAAPGLNQPQHF. The CDR3, as DNA: TGCAGTGCTGCTCCCGGGCTCAATCAGCCCCAGCATTTT.

This clonotype was seen a handful of times. The chain combines TRBV12-3 or TRBV12-4 with TRBJ2-5; D possibly corresponds to TRBD1 (5 bases). V was trimmed by 0 bases and J by 2 bases, leaving 10 bases between them. The CDR3 is made up of 15 amino acids. The CDR3 is CASSLAGAGQETQYF. The DNA for the CDR3 is TGTGCCAGCAGTTTAGCTGGGGCAGGGCAAGAGACCCAGTACTTC.

This clonotype was seen ten or more times. The V call is TRBV11-3, the J call TRBJ2-5; D gene uncertain. CDR1 SGHNT and CDR2 YENEEA come from the germline V gene. The CDR3 length is 14 residues. V was shortened by 2 bases and J by 3 bases, with 10 bases between the two germline ends. The CDR3 DNA follows: TGTGCCAGCAGCTTAAGAGCGAAGGAAGAGACCCAGTACTTC. Encoded protein: CASSLRAKEETQYF.

The V gene is TRBV20-1, the J gene TRBJ1-5; 9 nucleotides agree with TRBD1. The V and J ends lost 7 bases and 0 bases, in that order; junction bases with no gene match: 7. Looked up from germline, CDR1 is DFQATT and CDR2 is SNEGSKA (reference sequence). This CDR3 comprises 15 residues. DNA of the CDR3: TGCAGTGTGGCGGGACAGGGTTTTAGCAATCAGCCCCAGCATTTT. Amino acids: CSVAGQGFSNQPQHF.

This clonotype appeared a few times. The chain joins TRBV28 to TRBJ1-4; 7 nucleotides align to TRBD1. The trim removed 6 bases at V and 5 bases at J, leaving 9 bases unmatched. Per the germline V gene, CDR1 is MDHEN and CDR2 is SYDVKM. CDR3 length: 15 amino acids. DNA for the CDR3: TGTGCCAGCAGCCCAGCCGGGACAGACAATGAAAAACTGTTTTTT. It yields the protein CASSPAGTDNEKLFF.

This clonotype came up many times. The CDR3 sequence: CSVRGTEAFF. The CDR3 DNA reads as TGCAGCGTTCGAGGAACTGAAGCTTTCTTT. The chain recombines TRBV29-1 with TRBJ1-1; D unresolved. This CDR3 contains 10 residues. The V end lost 5 bases, the J end lost 5 bases, and 6 bases lay between the germline ends. The V gene's germline CDR1 is SQVTM and CDR2 ANQGSEA.

CDR3 in DNA: TGTGCCATCAGTGACGGGGACCCGACCTACAATGAGCAGTTCTTC. Encoded protein: CAISDGDPTYNEQFF. V is TRBV10-3 and J is TRBJ2-1; D possibly matches TRBD1 or TRBD2 (5 bases each). Trimming stripped 3 bases from V and 2 bases from J, with 11 bases between. CDR3 length equals 15 residues. The germline CDR1 and CDR2 sequences are ENHRY and SYGVKD.

The V call is TRBV20-1, the J call TRBJ1-2; D perhaps matches TRBD1 (5 bases). Germline CDR1 and CDR2: DFQATT and SNEGSKA (reference sequence). The V gene lost 7 bases and the J gene lost 2 bases, with 5 bases spanning the gap. The CDR3 sequence is 10 residues long. CDR3 in amino acids: CSGGNYGYTF. CDR3 bases: TGCAGTGGGGGCAACTATGGCTACACCTTC.

The V and J genes are TRBV20-1 and TRBJ1-1; 8 positions agree with TRBD1. This CDR3 is 13 amino acids long. The trim removed 5 bases at V and 1 base at J, leaving 3 bases unmatched. Per the germline V gene, CDR1 is DFQATT and CDR2 is SNEGSKA (reference sequence). The CDR3 is CSAAGQGNTEAFF. CDR3 in DNA: TGCAGTGCTGCCGGACAGGGGAACACTGAAGCTTTCTTT.

CDR3 coding DNA: TGTGCCAGCAGCCCCTTCCCTGGGGGCCCTAGCTCCTACGAGCAGTACTTC. Translating gives CASSPFPGGPSSYEQYF. The chain links TRBV7-8 to TRBJ2-7; maybe TRBD1 (6 bases). Trimming removed 5 bases at V and 0 bases at J, with 20 bases between. CDR3 length equals 17 residues. CDR1 and CDR2 from the germline V gene are SGHVS and FQNEAQ.

The chain links TRBV6-2 or TRBV6-3 to TRBJ2-7, with D possibly being TRBD2 (5 bases). Germline V gene lookup returns CDR1 MNHEY and CDR2 SVGEGT. This CDR3 is 13 amino acids long. V lost 5 bases and J lost 6, with 14 bases in between. In DNA, the CDR3 is TGTGCCAGCAGTCCACAACTAGGGTTCGAGCAGTACTTC. The encoded protein is CASSPQLGFEQYF.

V gene TRBV20-1 combines with J gene TRBJ1-1; D is undetermined. The germline V gene encodes CDR1 DFQATT and CDR2 SNEGSKA (reference sequence). V was trimmed by 0 bases and J by 0 bases, leaving 8 bases between them. The CDR3 runs to 14 residues. The CDR3 spells CSARELGMNTEAFF. The CDR3 DNA reads TGCAGTGCTAGAGAGTTGGGGATGAACACTGAAGCTTTCTTT.

This clonotype was seen only a few times. The CDR3 region is CASAIGLIQETQYF. CDR3 in DNA: TGTGCCAGCGCCATTGGACTCATTCAAGAGACCCAGTACTTC. The V call is TRBV28, the J call TRBJ2-5; the D gene is possibly TRBD2 (5 bases). Trimming took off 8 bases at V and 2 bases at J, with 15 bases between the two ends. Germline CDR1 reads MDHEN; CDR2 reads SYDVKM. The CDR3 loop spans 14 amino acids.

The rearrangement uses TRBV5-1 and TRBJ2-2; 11 bases map to TRBD1. V was pared by 4 bases and J by 5 bases, with 10 bases of the junction left unmatched. The CDR3 length is 17 residues. CDR1 is SGHRS and CDR2 is YFSETQ in the germline V gene. As DNA, the CDR3 is TGCGCCAGCAGCCTAGGACAGGGGGCATCGGGAACCGGGGAGCTGTTTTTT. Its protein product is CASSLGQGASGTGELFF.

V usage is TRBV12-3 or TRBV12-4 and J usage is TRBJ2-7; TRBD1 matches at 7 bases. This CDR3 region has 14 residues. Unmatched junction bases numbered 7, after V lost 5 bases and J lost 3 bases. In DNA, the CDR3 is TGTGCCAGCAGTATAGGGACAGCTTTCTACGAGCAGTACTTC. It specifies CASSIGTAFYEQYF.

This clonotype was found a few times. This chain uses TRBV7-6 with TRBJ2-1, with TRBD2 identical over 12 bases. The ends lost 1 base at V and 4 bases at J; junction bases unmatched: 5. Per germline, CDR1 SGHVS and CDR2 FNYEAQ. The CDR3 sequence is 17 residues long. The CDR3 region has the DNA TGTGCCAGCAGCTTAGGGTTGACTAGCGGGGGATACAATGAGCAGTTCTTC. Amino acids: CASSLGLTSGGYNEQFF.

The rearrangement links TRBV3-1 to TRBJ2-7; the match to TRBD2 covers 7 bases. The germline CDR1 and CDR2 sequences are LGHDT and YNNKEL (reference sequence). The CDR3 runs 14 residues. V was pared by 4 bases and J by 2 bases, with 5 bases of the junction left unmatched. The CDR3 here is CASSPFGGAYEQYF. DNA for the CDR3: TGTGCCAGCAGCCCATTTGGGGGGGCCTACGAGCAGTACTTC.

The chain recombines TRBV7-9 with TRBJ1-2, with 7 bases lining up with TRBD1. The CDR3 has 15 residues. The V and J ends lost 0 bases and 4 bases, in that order; junction bases with no gene match: 5. Germline loops: CDR1 SEHNR, CDR2 FQNEAQ (reference sequence). CDR3: CASSLAKDRRYGYTF. As DNA, the CDR3 is TGTGCCAGCAGCTTAGCGAAGGACAGGCGCTATGGCTACACCTTC.

The CDR3 sequence: CSARDRGGRLNEQFF. The CDR3, as DNA: TGCAGTGCTAGAGATCGTGGCGGGAGGCTCAATGAGCAGTTCTTC. The chain employs TRBV20-1 and TRBJ2-1, with TRBD2 matching over 8 bases. Looked up from germline, CDR1 is DFQATT and CDR2 is SNEGSKA (reference sequence). V trimming: 0 bases; J trimming: 6 bases; junction bases outside the gene matches: 7. The CDR3 is made up of 15 amino acids.

This clonotype has a handful of counts. The chain employs TRBV30 and TRBJ2-1; D is undetermined. Trimming took off 2 bases at V and 4 bases at J, with 6 bases between the two ends. The germline V gene has CDR1 GTSNPN and CDR2 SVGIG (reference sequence). The CDR3 covers 12 residues. CDR3: CAWSLSYNEQFF. The CDR3 nucleotides are TGTGCCTGGAGTTTAAGTTACAATGAGCAGTTCTTC.

This clonotype was counted only a few times. The chain employs TRBV5-1 and TRBJ1-4; TRBD1 might be the D (5 bases). The V gene's germline CDR1 is SGHRS and CDR2 YFSETQ. The CDR3 length is 15 residues. Trimming removed 1 base at V and 8 bases at J, with 15 bases between. CDR3 nucleotide sequence: TGCGCCAGCAGCTTGCAGGGACCCGCCGTGGAAAAACTGTTTTTT. This gives the protein CASSLQGPAVEKLFF. The variable domain in full, with the rest retrieved from reference TRBV5-1 and TRBJ1-4, is KAGVTQTPRYLIKTRGQQVTLSCSPISGHRSVSWYQQTPGQGLQFLFEYFSETQRNKGNFPGRFSGRQFSNSRSEMNVSTLELGDSALYLCASSLQGPAVEKLFFGSGTQLSVL.

The chain is built from TRBV29-1 and TRBJ1-1; TRBD1 agrees at 7 bases. Germline loops: CDR1 SQVTM, CDR2 ANQGSEA. This CDR3 has 13 residues. The ends lost 1 base at V and 4 bases at J; junction bases unmatched: 3. In nucleotides, the CDR3 is TGCAGCGTTGAAGTGGCAGGGGGCACTGAAGCTTTCTTT. This codes for CSVEVAGGTEAFF.

There are a few counts of this clonotype. The rearrangement links TRBV9 to TRBJ2-1, with TRBD2 identical over 11 bases. The junction had 15 bases not matched to a gene; V was cut back by 3 bases and J by 4 bases. Germline CDR1 is SGDLS and CDR2 is YYNGEE. The CDR3 loop spans 19 amino acids. As DNA, the CDR3 is TGTGCCAGCAGCGAGCAGGGACTAGCGGACGCCGGTAGATACAATGAGCAGTTCTTC. Protein sequence: CASSEQGLADAGRYNEQFF.

J is TRBJ2-5 and V is TRBV5-6, with D possibly matching TRBD2 (5 bases). V lost 2 bases and J lost 2, with 13 bases in between. CDR1 is SGHDT and CDR2 is YYEEEE in the germline V gene. This CDR3 region has 15 residues. CDR3 protein: CASSLLSGGQETQYF. The CDR3 coding sequence is TGTGCCAGCAGCTTATTGAGCGGAGGACAAGAGACCCAGTACTTC.

This clonotype has a handful of counts. The genes are TRBV12-3 or TRBV12-4 and TRBJ2-2; D gene ambiguous. Trimming removed 7 bases at V and 5 bases at J, with 11 bases between. The CDR3 is made up of 13 amino acids. CDR3 protein: CASTLGWTGELFF. CDR3 nucleotides: TGTGCCAGCACGCTAGGGTGGACCGGGGAGCTGTTTTTT.

The V and J genes are TRBV18 and TRBJ2-1, with TRBD1 as a possible D gene (5 bases). Germline CDR1 and CDR2: KGHSH and LQKENI. This CDR3 is 14 amino acids long. The V gene lost 3 bases and the J gene lost 4 bases, with 10 bases spanning the gap. Here the CDR3 reads CASSPNTGYNEQFF. In DNA form, the CDR3 reads TGTGCCAGCTCACCGAACACAGGATACAATGAGCAGTTCTTC.